Listed below are T cell receptor beta chains from one sample, sequenced in a study of vaccination and CD4 T cells after COVID-19. The antigens these receptors bind are not known. TCRdb reanalysed the PCR reads using MiXCR and keeps one entry per CDR3 protein. The data hold around 19,000 distinct CDR3 sequences, with about 50% observed a single time. The sample consisted of CD4+ T cells from blood, cultured in vitro. These receptor sequences come from a human donor who had recovered from COVID-19. CDR3s include the opening cysteine and the closing phenylalanine or tryptophan. A D gene is named only where the DNA matches it firmly. Expanded clones get a size class; other rows say once, few or many, or leave the size out.

V,size,J,D,CDR3,DNA
TRBV7-9,few,TRBJ2-3,NA,CASTSGSDRDTQYF,TGTGCCAGCACCTCAGGCAGCGATCGAGATACGCAGTATTTT
TRBV7-9,NA,TRBJ2-1,TRBD1,CASSLGTGGFYNEQFF,TGTGCCAGCAGCTTAGGGACAGGGGGTTTTTACAATGAGCAGTTCTTC
TRBV5-6,few,TRBJ2-2,NA,CASSVRGLELFF,TGTGCCAGCAGCGTCAGGGGACTCGAGCTGTTTTTT
TRBV18,NA,TRBJ2-5,NA,CASSGGETQYF,TGTGCCAGCTCAGGGGGAGAGACCCAGTACTTC
TRBV15,NA,TRBJ1-3,NA,CATSRDTGMGNTIYF,TGTGCCACCAGCAGAGATACAGGGATGGGTAACACCATATATTTT
TRBV18,few,TRBJ1-5,NA,CASSPGPAEQPQHF,TGTGCCAGCTCACCTGGACCCGCCGAGCAGCCCCAGCATTTT
TRBV7-8,few,TRBJ1-2,NA,CASSLVGRESGYTF,TGTGCCAGCAGCTTAGTTGGCAGGGAGAGTGGCTACACCTTC
TRBV5-1,NA,TRBJ1-4,TRBD1,CASSSSGQESEKLFF,TGCGCCAGCAGCTCCTCGGGACAGGAATCCGAAAAACTGTTTTTT
TRBV6-2/TRBV6-3,NA,TRBJ1-2,TRBD1,CASSRDRVDGYTF,TGTGCCAGCAGCCGAGACAGGGTGGATGGCTACACCTTC
TRBV6-1,NA,TRBJ2-2,NA,CASREPGTGELFF,TGTGCCAGCAGGGAACCGGGGACCGGGGAGCTGTTTTTT
TRBV29-1,NA,TRBJ1-2,NA,CSGGDSGYGYTF,TGCAGCGGGGGGGATAGCGGCTATGGCTACACCTTC
TRBV12-3/TRBV12-4,NA,TRBJ2-5,NA,CASSRQSQETQYF,TGTGCCAGCAGTAGACAGTCCCAAGAGACCCAGTACTTC
TRBV7-9,NA,TRBJ2-2,NA,CASSIRALNTGELFF,TGTGCCAGCAGCATAAGAGCCTTGAACACCGGGGAGCTGTTTTTT
TRBV5-4,NA,TRBJ2-5,TRBD1,CASSPRTGNQETQYF,TGTGCCAGCAGCCCCAGGACAGGAAACCAAGAGACCCAGTACTTC
TRBV10-2,NA,TRBJ1-2,NA,CASSEWDQGYTF,TGCGCCAGCAGTGAGTGGGATCAGGGCTACACCTTC
TRBV6-5,few,TRBJ1-6,TRBD1,CASSSRTGNSPLHF,TGTGCCAGCAGTTCCCGGACAGGAAATTCACCCCTCCACTTT
TRBV10-3,NA,TRBJ2-3,TRBD2,CAISEREGGTDTQYF,TGTGCCATCAGTGAACGGGAGGGTGGCACAGATACGCAGTATTTT
TRBV20-1,NA,TRBJ2-1,NA,CSARDGSSYNEQFF,TGCAGTGCCCGTGACGGGAGCTCCTACAATGAGCAGTTCTTC
TRBV20-1,few,TRBJ2-1,TRBD2,CSARFLAGGSYNEQFF,TGCAGTGCTAGATTTCTAGCGGGAGGCTCCTACAATGAGCAGTTCTTC
TRBV12-3/TRBV12-4,few,TRBJ1-6,NA,CASSPLRVNSPLHF,TGTGCCAGCAGCCCCTTGCGGGTTAATTCACCCCTCCACTTT
TRBV10-2,NA,TRBJ2-1,TRBD2,CATLAGGNNEQFF,TGCGCCACTCTAGCGGGAGGCAACAATGAGCAGTTCTTC
TRBV6-2/TRBV6-3,once,TRBJ1-6,NA,CASPRRGQHYSPLHF,TGTGCCAGCCCTAGGAGAGGACAGCACTATTCACCCCTCCACTTT
TRBV24-1,few,TRBJ2-2,NA,CATSDFEAGELFF,TGTGCCACCAGTGATTTTGAAGCCGGGGAGCTGTTTTTT
TRBV30,NA,TRBJ2-5,NA,CAWSGSQETQYF,TGTGCCTGGAGTGGCAGTCAAGAGACCCAGTACTTC
TRBV20-1,few,TRBJ2-2,NA,CSWARRGTGELFF,TGCAGCTGGGCCAGGAGAGGCACCGGGGAGCTGTTTTTT
TRBV6-4,NA,TRBJ2-1,NA,CASSQGQPSSYNEQFF,TGTGCCAGCAGTCAGGGTCAGCCAAGCTCCTACAATGAGCAGTTCTTC
TRBV28,once,TRBJ1-4,TRBD1,CASSRGQGAGKLFF,TGTGCCAGCAGTAGGGGACAGGGAGCGGGAAAACTGTTTTTT
TRBV6-1,few,TRBJ2-4,TRBD1,CASSERQGEPKNIQYF,TGTGCCAGCAGTGAGCGACAGGGGGAGCCCAAAAACATTCAGTACTTC
TRBV10-1,NA,TRBJ1-1,TRBD1,CASSEGGGGHEAFF,TGCGCCAGCAGTGAGGGAGGAGGGGGCCACGAAGCTTTCTTT
TRBV20-1,NA,TRBJ1-4,NA,CSVQWGGREKLFF,TGCAGTGTACAGTGGGGTGGTCGGGAAAAACTGTTTTTT
TRBV20-1,NA,TRBJ1-1,TRBD1,CSASGPVTGLNTEAFF,TGCAGTGCTAGCGGTCCCGTGACAGGGTTGAACACTGAAGCTTTCTTT
TRBV7-9,NA,TRBJ2-5,NA,CASSPFQETQYF,TGTGCCAGCAGCCCGTTCCAAGAGACCCAGTACTTC
TRBV15,NA,TRBJ1-2,NA,CATSRDQARSYGYTF,TGTGCCACCAGCAGAGATCAGGCCAGGAGTTATGGCTACACCTTC
TRBV20-1,NA,TRBJ2-3,NA,CSAPTPDTQYF,TGCAGTGCCCCTACCCCAGATACGCAGTATTTT
TRBV12-3/TRBV12-4,NA,TRBJ1-3,TRBD1,CASSPSRDRAGNTIYF,TGTGCCAGCAGTCCAAGCCGGGACAGAGCAGGAAACACCATATATTTT
TRBV20-1,NA,TRBJ1-5,NA,CSALRGGRGNQPQHF,TGCAGTGCCCTAAGGGGGGGTCGGGGCAATCAGCCCCAGCATTTT
TRBV6-5,NA,TRBJ1-4,NA,CASSYQGTNEKLFF,TGTGCCAGCAGTTACCAAGGGACTAATGAAAAACTGTTTTTT
TRBV27,NA,TRBJ1-1,NA,CASSLWGDTEAFF,TGTGCCAGCAGTTTATGGGGTGACACTGAAGCTTTCTTT
TRBV2,NA,TRBJ1-2,NA,CASMNRVRTYGYTF,TGTGCCAGCATGAACAGGGTGAGAACCTATGGCTACACCTTC
TRBV6-1,once,TRBJ2-7,NA,CASSGVSLSGEQYF,TGTGCCAGCTCGGGGGTCTCCCTTTCGGGCGAGCAGTACTTC
TRBV6-4,medium-sized,TRBJ2-3,NA,CASSMDSRTDTQYF,TGTGCCAGCAGCATGGACTCCCGCACAGATACGCAGTATTTT
TRBV18,NA,TRBJ1-5,NA,CASSLRGGNQPQHF,TGTGCCAGCTCCCTTAGAGGGGGGAATCAGCCCCAGCATTTT
TRBV27,few,TRBJ1-2,NA,CASSFARGAGYGYTF,TGTGCCAGCAGTTTTGCTAGGGGCGCAGGTTATGGCTACACCTTC
TRBV20-1,once,TRBJ2-7,NA,CSATWGLPGYEQYF,TGCAGTGCGACCTGGGGACTCCCTGGCTACGAGCAGTACTTC
TRBV24-1,NA,TRBJ2-3,TRBD2,CATSDTIGRATDTQYF,TGTGCCACCAGTGATACCATCGGGAGGGCCACAGATACGCAGTATTTT
TRBV12-3/TRBV12-4,NA,TRBJ1-5,NA,CASSSGRSLGQPQHF,TGTGCCAGCAGTTCTGGACGGTCTTTGGGTCAGCCCCAGCATTTT
TRBV6-1,NA,TRBJ2-5,NA,CASNTGGEETQYF,TGTGCCAGCAATACAGGGGGGGAAGAGACCCAGTACTTC
TRBV28,NA,TRBJ1-1,TRBD1,CASRTNRGTEAFF,TGTGCCAGCAGGACGAACAGGGGGACTGAAGCTTTCTTT
TRBV20-1,few,TRBJ1-2,TRBD1,CSARKGQGNYGYTF,TGCAGTGCTAGAAAGGGACAGGGAAACTATGGCTACACCTTC
TRBV10-3,NA,TRBJ1-1,NA,CAISVQGGTEAFF,TGTGCCATCAGTGTCCAGGGAGGTACTGAAGCTTTCTTT
TRBV6-1,NA,TRBJ2-1,TRBD1,CASSGQVGSYNEQFF,TGTGCCAGCAGCGGACAGGTAGGATCCTACAATGAGCAGTTCTTC
TRBV7-9,NA,TRBJ1-1,NA,CASSLTGEGNTEAFF,TGTGCCAGCAGCTTAACGGGAGAAGGGAACACTGAAGCTTTCTTT
TRBV20-1,NA,TRBJ2-5,TRBD2,CSQKGRAETQYF,TGCAGTCAAAAGGGGAGGGCAGAGACCCAGTACTTC
TRBV27,once,TRBJ1-1,TRBD1,CASRKRQGNTEAFF,TGTGCCAGCAGGAAGCGACAGGGAAACACTGAAGCTTTCTTT
TRBV11-2,NA,TRBJ2-7,NA,CASSPTRHEQYF,TGTGCCAGCAGCCCGACCCGGCACGAGCAGTACTTC
TRBV5-1,NA,TRBJ2-7,NA,CASSYRSSYEQYF,TGCGCCAGCAGCTATCGAAGCTCCTACGAGCAGTACTTC
TRBV2,NA,TRBJ1-5,NA,CASSRQTGLPQHF,TGTGCCAGCAGTAGACAAACAGGTCTGCCCCAGCATTTT